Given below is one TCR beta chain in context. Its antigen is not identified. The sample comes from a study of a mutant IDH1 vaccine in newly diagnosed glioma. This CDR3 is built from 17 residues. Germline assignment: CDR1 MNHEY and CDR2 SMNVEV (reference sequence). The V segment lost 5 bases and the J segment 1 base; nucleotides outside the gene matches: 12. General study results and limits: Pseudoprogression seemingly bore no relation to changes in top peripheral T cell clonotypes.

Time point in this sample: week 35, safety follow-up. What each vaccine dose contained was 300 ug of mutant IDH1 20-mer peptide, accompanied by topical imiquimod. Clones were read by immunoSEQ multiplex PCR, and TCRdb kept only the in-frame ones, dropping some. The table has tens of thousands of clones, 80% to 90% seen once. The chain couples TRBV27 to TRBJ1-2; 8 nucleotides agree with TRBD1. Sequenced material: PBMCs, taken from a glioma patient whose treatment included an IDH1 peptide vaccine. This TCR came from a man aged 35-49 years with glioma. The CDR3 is CASSPWWDRRNNYGYTF. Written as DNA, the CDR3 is TGTGCCAGCAGTCCCTGGTGGGACAGGCGAAATAACTATGGCTACACCTTC.